This passage covers 21 T cell receptor beta chains from one sample sequenced in a study of shared clonotypes between healthy human individuals (dated by TCRdb to 2020 to 2022). The method was the immunoSEQ multiplex PCR assay. TCRdb mirrors the immuneACCESS table, restricted to in-frame sequences. Some clones are absent from its copies; in checked studies, under half trace to an unresolved V gene, and the reason for the others is unknown. Counted in this sample were 2 million to 3 million clones; 80% to 95% of them appeared once. The ten largest clones capture about 0.39% of the sample. Source material: naive CD4+ T cells from PBMCs. The sample's cell subset or site label, in plain terms: CD45RA+ positively selected. The receptors were sampled from a man between 18 and 29 years old in good health. Some clones in this sample may be carry-over from other donors' samples.

The rearrangement uses TRBV6-5 and TRBJ2-1, with 11 bases identical to TRBD2. With V trimmed by 4 bases and J by 4 bases, 6 bases remained unmatched. This CDR3 spans 16 amino acids. Germline-derived CDR1 and CDR2 are MNHEY and SVGAGI. CDR3 DNA: TGTGCCAGCAGTTCACCGGGACTAGCGGTATACAATGAGCAGTTCTTC. It translates to CASSSPGLAVYNEQFF.

The chain combines TRBV4-3 with TRBJ2-7; perhaps D is TRBD1 or TRBD2 (6 bases each). The germline V and J ends were trimmed by 2 bases and 9 bases, with 11 bases remaining between them. The CDR3 has 12 residues. Germline V gene lookup returns CDR1 LGHNA and CDR2 YSLEER. The CDR3 nucleotides read TGCGCCAGCAGCCAACATGGGGGGCGGCAGTACTTC. This codes for CASSQHGGRQYF.

To note about this clone: An end of the junction differs from the germline gene, which may be a read error. The rearrangement uses TRBV6-5 and TRBJ1-5; the D is unclear. The CDR3 consists of 15 residues. Germline lookup yields CDR1 MNHEY and CDR2 SVGAGI. For the CDR3, the DNA is TGTGCCAGCAGTCCCCCCGGAGATATAAATCAACCCCAGCATTTT. Its protein product is CASSPPGDINQPQHF.

V usage is TRBV2 and J usage is TRBJ2-7; 12 bases are shared with TRBD2. Losses at the gene ends were 4 bases for V and 9 bases for J; bases not matched to a gene: 10. CDR3 length: 15 amino acids. Germline CDR1 SNHLY, CDR2 FYNNEI. The CDR3 is CASSVLAGGRSGQYF. The DNA of the CDR3 is TGTGCCAGCAGTGTACTAGCGGGAGGTCGGTCGGGGCAGTACTTC.

The chain carries TRBV4-3 and TRBJ1-3; weak D call: TRBD1 (6 bases). Trimming shortened V by 0 bases and J by 2 bases, and 11 bases separated the two germline ends. The germline V gene encodes CDR1 LGHNA and CDR2 YSLEER. This CDR3 is built from 16 residues. In DNA form, the CDR3 reads TGCGCCAGCAGCCAAGACTACAGGGTTGCTGGAAACACCATATATTTT. Its protein is CASSQDYRVAGNTIYF.

This chain connects TRBV5-1 to TRBJ1-1; perhaps TRBD1 as D (6 bases). V dropped 2 bases and J dropped 1 base, with 15 bases sitting between them. CDR3 length equals 16 residues. The germline V gene has CDR1 SGHRS and CDR2 YFSETQ. CDR3 protein: CASSLAPGHKNTEAFF. The CDR3 coding sequence is TGCGCCAGCAGCTTAGCTCCGGGACACAAGAACACTGAAGCTTTCTTT. The full variable domain, completed using reference TRBV5-1 and TRBJ1-1, is KAGVTQTPRYLIKTRGQQVTLSCSPISGHRSVSWYQQTPGQGLQFLFEYFSETQRNKGNFPGRFSGRQFSNSRSEMNVSTLELGDSALYLCASSLAPGHKNTEAFFGQGTRLTVV.

The genes are TRBV28 and TRBJ1-1, with a tentative D call TRBD1 (5 bases). The germline V and J ends were trimmed by 2 bases and 1 base, with 11 bases remaining between them. Germline values: CDR1 MDHEN, CDR2 SYDVKM. The CDR3 contains 15 residues. CDR3 residues: CASSLRGAGNTEAFF. CDR3 sequence (DNA): TGTGCCAGCAGTTTACGGGGCGCCGGGAACACTGAAGCTTTCTTT.

This chain connects TRBV21-1 to TRBJ2-7; the table's D call, TRBD2, was not checked against the DNA. TRBV21-1 is listed as a pseudogene. The CDR3 covers 12 residues. The CDR3: CASSKGGDEQYF. The CDR3, as DNA: TGTGCCAGCAGCAAAGGGGGGGACGAGCAGTACTTC.

This clone was detected only once. The chain employs TRBV2 and TRBJ1-1, with TRBD1 identical over 12 bases. J was trimmed by 5 bases and V by 8 bases; bases with no gene match: 6. This CDR3 spans 14 amino acids. Germline-derived CDR1 and CDR2 are SNHLY and FYNNEI. The CDR3 loop reads CASGGQGAGTEAFF. Here the CDR3 DNA reads TGTGCCAGCGGGGGACAGGGGGCGGGAACTGAAGCTTTCTTT.

This chain links TRBV28 with TRBJ1-2; D uncertain. Germline V CDR1 and CDR2: MDHEN, SYDVKM. The CDR3 spans 12 residues. V lost 2 bases, J lost 8 bases, and 9 bases lay in between. CDR3 sequence reads: CASSLEVGGYTF. Here the CDR3 DNA reads TGTGCCAGCAGTTTAGAGGTGGGCGGCTACACCTTC.

This clone was found a few times. This chain uses TRBV10-3 with TRBJ1-3; D not resolved. Germline V gene sequence: CDR1 ENHRY, CDR2 SYGVKD. V dropped 7 bases and J dropped 4 bases, with 20 bases sitting between them. The CDR3 runs to 16 residues. CDR3 loop: CAIMRELANGGNTIYF. The CDR3 coding sequence is TGTGCCATCATGAGGGAGCTCGCAAATGGGGGAAACACCATATATTTT.

The chain is built from TRBV14 and TRBJ2-3; no definite D call. This CDR3 spans 16 amino acids. Trimming took 1 base from V and 0 from J, leaving 11 bases between them. Germline assignment: CDR1 SGHDN and CDR2 FVKESK. CDR3 nucleotide sequence: TGTGCCAGCAGCCAAGTTAGGACCACTAGCACAGATACGCAGTATTTT. This encodes CASSQVRTTSTDTQYF.

The chain combines TRBV27 with TRBJ2-3; D uncertain. Trimming pared 2 bases from V and 0 bases from J, leaving 12 bases between. Germline V lookup: CDR1 MNHEY, CDR2 SMNVEV (reference sequence). The CDR3 is made up of 16 amino acids. CDR3 loop: CASSLRSPPSTDTQYF. CDR3 in DNA: TGTGCCAGCAGTTTAAGGAGTCCGCCTAGCACAGATACGCAGTATTTT.

The chain has TRBV7-2 and TRBJ2-5, with D uncertain. The CDR3 loop spans 13 amino acids. V was clipped by 6 bases and J by 1 base, with 9 bases between them. CDR1 is SGHTA and CDR2 is FQGNSA in the germline V gene. CDR3 DNA sequence: TGTGCCAGCAGACCTCAACTCCAAGAGACCCAGTACTTC. As protein: CASRPQLQETQYF.

The chain has TRBV14 and TRBJ1-5; D possibly corresponds to TRBD1 (6 bases). Trimming stripped 0 bases from V and 3 bases from J, with 24 bases between. The CDR3 totals 20 residues. Per germline, CDR1 SGHDN and CDR2 FVKESK. CDR3 protein: CASSQERPWGKQGYNQPQHF. In nucleotides, the CDR3 is TGTGCCAGCAGCCAAGAACGACCCTGGGGGAAACAGGGCTACAATCAGCCCCAGCATTTT.

This clone was seen a single time. In the same sample, other DNA sequences code for this CDR3. The V and J genes are TRBV11-3 and TRBJ2-3; D tentatively reads TRBD1 or TRBD2 (6 bases each). There are 13 residues in the CDR3. V was pared by 8 bases and J by 3 bases, with 12 bases between. The germline V gene encodes CDR1 SGHNT and CDR2 YENEEA. The CDR3 sequence: CASSLGGTDTQYF. For the CDR3, the DNA is TGTGCCAGCTCCCTAGGGGGGACAGATACGCAGTATTTT.

This chain uses TRBV7-3 with TRBJ2-2; tentatively, D is TRBD1 or TRBD2 (5 bases each). The CDR3 length is 16 residues. V was shortened by 0 bases and J by 3 bases, with 11 bases between the two germline ends. Germline CDR1 and CDR2: SGHTA and FQGTGA. CDR3: CASSLTGTLDTGELFF. The CDR3 DNA follows: TGTGCCAGCAGCTTAACCGGGACGTTGGACACCGGGGAGCTGTTTTTT.

This clone is a singleton in its sample. The rearrangement joins TRBV25-1 to TRBJ2-5; D is uncertain. The CDR3 covers 16 residues. The V gene's germline CDR1 is MGHDK and CDR2 SYGVNS. The V end lost 4 bases, the J end lost 3 bases, and 18 bases lay between the germline ends. CDR3 coding DNA: TGTGCCAGCAGTGCAGGAAAACGCAGCGCAAAAGAGACCCAGTACTTC. Translation: CASSAGKRSAKETQYF.

Details on this clone: Other DNA sequences of this sample code for an identical CDR3. The chain combines TRBV5-1 with TRBJ2-1; 11 bases agree with TRBD2. Trimming removed 2 bases from V and 2 bases from J; junction bases left unmatched: 0. The V gene's germline CDR1 is SGHRS and CDR2 YFSETQ. This CDR3 has 15 amino acids. CDR3 DNA sequence: TGCGCCAGCAGCTTACTAGCGGGGGCCTACAATGAGCAGTTCTTC. This sequence encodes CASSLLAGAYNEQFF.

The V call is TRBV11-3, the J call TRBJ2-2; TRBD1 might be the D (6 bases). Trimming took off 5 bases at V and 8 bases at J, with 9 bases between the two ends. This CDR3 spans 12 amino acids. Germline assignment: CDR1 SGHNT and CDR2 YENEEA. CDR3 sequence: CASSPGVGELFF. The CDR3 region has the DNA TGTGCCAGCAGCCCAGGGGTGGGGGAGCTGTTTTTT.

Turning to this clone: Other DNA sequences within the sample encode an identical CDR3. This chain links TRBV5-1 with TRBJ1-1; 8 nucleotides line up with TRBD1. The CDR3 consists of 15 residues. The trim removed 3 bases at V and 1 base at J, leaving 5 bases unmatched. CDR1 and CDR2 (germline): SGHRS, YFSETQ. CDR3 amino acids: CASSWGGQGNTEAFF. The DNA for the CDR3 is TGCGCCAGCAGCTGGGGAGGACAGGGGAACACTGAAGCTTTCTTT.